Listed here are 32 T cell receptor beta chains from one sample, sequenced in a study of cytomegalovirus exposure and HLA in healthy donors. In the PCR, 60 Vbeta and 13 Jbeta primers were used. TCRdb keeps only in-frame clones here, not all; method: immunoSEQ multiplex PCR. The table has 120,000 or so clones, 80% seen once. Sequences were obtained from PBMCs. Receptors were obtained from a female donor in good health and CMV-seropositive.

This rearrangement joins TRBV2 to TRBJ2-4; D is undetermined. The CDR3 covers 14 residues. V lost 4 bases, J lost 8 bases, and 15 bases lay in between. The germline CDR1 and CDR2 sequences are SNHLY and FYNNEI. CDR3: CASSVSLSADIQYF. The CDR3, as DNA: TGTGCCAGCAGTGTCAGTCTCTCGGCGGACATTCAGTACTTC. Looking up the rest from reference TRBV2 and TRBJ2-4 gives the full variable domain: EPEVTQTPSHQVTQMGQEVILRCVPISNHLYFYWYRQILGQKVEFLVSFYNNEISEKSEIFDDQFSVERPDGSNFTLKIRSTKLEDSAMYFCASSVSLSADIQYFGAGTRLSVL.

The chain couples TRBV6-1 to TRBJ2-7; 11 bases are a match to TRBD2. The assigned J gene may be wrong: the sequence end matches TRBJ2-1 better. Looked up from germline, CDR1 is MNHNS and CDR2 is SASEGT. CDR3 length: 13 amino acids. Written as DNA, the CDR3 is TGTGCCAGCACGGCTAGCGGGAGGAATGAGCAGTTCTTC. It translates to CASTASGRNEQFF.

The DNA for the CDR3 is TGTGCCAGCAGTTTGGGGCGGGGAAGAGGCTACACCTTC. Translated, it gives CASSLGRGRGYTF. The V and J genes are TRBV27 and TRBJ1-2, with D perhaps matching TRBD1 (5 bases). Deletions cut 3 bases from V and 8 bases from J, with 13 bases between. CDR1 is MNHEY, CDR2 SMNVEV, per germline (reference sequence). This CDR3 has 13 residues.

J is TRBJ1-6 and V is TRBV5-1; 7 nucleotides align to TRBD1. The CDR3 runs 14 residues. J lost 7 bases, V lost 5 bases, and 6 bases had no gene match. Germline V gene sequence: CDR1 SGHRS, CDR2 YFSETQ. CDR3 DNA: TGCGCCAGCAGTCCCGGGACAGAGAATTCACCCCTCCACTTT. The encoded protein is CASSPGTENSPLHF.

The genes are TRBV9 and TRBJ1-1; 10 nucleotides match TRBD1. With V trimmed by 3 bases and J by 10 bases, 3 bases remained unmatched. In germline, CDR1 is SGDLS, CDR2 YYNGEE. The CDR3 runs 12 residues. CDR3 loop: CASSGDRGLAFF. Written as DNA, the CDR3 is TGTGCCAGCAGCGGAGACAGGGGGCTAGCTTTCTTT. Filled out from reference TRBV9 and TRBJ1-1, the complete variable domain reads DSGVTQTPKHLITATGQRVTLRCSPRSGDLSVYWYQQSLDQGLQFLIQYYNGEERAKGNILERFSAQQFPDLHSELNLSSLELGDSALYFCASSGDRGLAFFGQGTRLTVV.

CDR3 DNA sequence: TGTGCCTTGTCGAGGGACTCCGAGGGTGGCTACACCTTC. Translating it yields CALSRDSEGGYTF. The chain recombines TRBV30 with TRBJ1-2; the D gene is possibly TRBD1 (5 bases). The length of the CDR3 is 13 residues. V lost 7 bases, J lost 7 bases, and 19 bases lay in between. Germline loops: CDR1 GTSNPN, CDR2 SVGIG (reference sequence).

The chain employs TRBV7-9 and TRBJ2-7; 9 positions match TRBD1. The CDR3 consists of 14 residues. V trimming: 4 bases; J trimming: 3 bases; junction bases outside the gene matches: 4. Per germline, CDR1 SEHNR and CDR2 FQNEAQ (reference sequence). The CDR3 bases are TGTGCCAGCAGCTCCCGGACAGGGGTCTACGAGCAGTACTTC. Its translation is CASSSRTGVYEQYF.

V usage is TRBV6-4 and J usage is TRBJ2-6; TRBD2 might be the D (6 bases). The germline V gene encodes CDR1 MRHNA and CDR2 SNTAGT. The V end was cut by 2 bases, the J end by 4 bases, with 12 bases between. The CDR3 extends over 16 amino acids. The CDR3 sequence: CASSDRGGAGANVLTF. The CDR3 coding sequence is TGTGCCAGCAGTGACAGAGGAGGGGCGGGGGCCAACGTCCTGACTTTC.

The genes are TRBV7-9 and TRBJ1-4; 8 bases match TRBD1. The CDR3 length is 14 residues. V was clipped by 5 bases and J by 8 bases; unmatched bases: 7. In germline, CDR1 is SEHNR, CDR2 FQNEAQ (reference sequence). CDR3 amino acids: CASSPQDRDEKLFF. In DNA, the CDR3 is TGTGCCAGCAGCCCCCAGGACAGGGACGAAAAACTGTTTTTT.

The CDR3 sequence is CASGTSGGGTQYF. CDR3 nucleotides: TGTGCTAGTGGGACTAGCGGGGGAGGGACCCAGTACTTC. The J gene is TRBJ2-5, the V gene TRBV12-5; 12 bases are shared with TRBD2. This CDR3 is built from 13 residues. Germline V gives CDR1 LGHNT, CDR2 FRNRAP. V shed 6 bases and J 7 bases; nucleotides not matched to a gene: 3.

The chain combines TRBV5-4 with TRBJ2-4; perhaps TRBD1 as D (5 bases). Between the trimmed V and J ends, which lost 1 base and 13 bases, there was a span of 15 bases. This CDR3 contains 13 residues. CDR1 SGHNT and CDR2 YYREEE come from the germline V gene (reference sequence). CDR3 nucleotides: TGTGCCAGCAGCTTGCCGACGGTCCAGGGACAGTACTTC. The encoded protein is CASSLPTVQGQYF.

This clone was counted between two and nine times. The chain recombines TRBV2 with TRBJ1-2; D is ambiguous. The CDR3 loop spans 11 amino acids. Deletions cut 7 bases from V and 10 bases from J, with 13 bases between. In germline, CDR1 is SNHLY, CDR2 FYNNEI. CDR3 sequence: CASKRGLTYTF. The CDR3 DNA follows: TGTGCCAGCAAAAGAGGGCTCACCTACACCTTC. Drawing the rest from reference TRBV2 and TRBJ1-2, the complete variable domain is EPEVTQTPSHQVTQMGQEVILRCVPISNHLYFYWYRQILGQKVEFLVSFYNNEISEKSEIFDDQFSVERPDGSNFTLKIRSTKLEDSAMYFCASKRGLTYTFGSGTRLTVV.

With regard to this clone: This may be a read error: a much more frequent sequence differs by one nucleotide. The chain employs TRBV7-2 and TRBJ2-2, with 7 positions matching TRBD1. CDR1 SGHTA and CDR2 FQGNSA come from the germline V gene. Unmatched junction bases numbered 1, after V lost 1 base and J lost 2 bases. The CDR3 length is 15 residues. Written as DNA, the CDR3 is TGTGCCAGCAGCTTAGGACAGGGAAACACCGGGGAGCTGTTTTTT. Translating it yields CASSLGQGNTGELFF.

The V gene is TRBV2, the J gene TRBJ2-3; 7 nucleotides match TRBD2. Germline lookup yields CDR1 SNHLY and CDR2 FYNNEI. The J segment lost 4 bases and the V segment lost 4 bases, leaving 2 bases of the junction unmatched. The CDR3 has 13 amino acids. This CDR3 is CASSAGGSDTQYF. For the CDR3, the DNA is TGTGCCAGCAGTGCCGGGGGGTCAGATACGCAGTATTTT.

The CDR3 bases are TGTGCCAGCAGCTGGGACAGGGCTAACTATGGCTACACCTTC. Protein sequence: CASSWDRANYGYTF. This chain uses TRBV5-6 with TRBJ1-2, with TRBD1 identical over 9 bases. CDR1 is SGHDT and CDR2 is YYEEEE in the germline V gene. The CDR3 extends over 14 amino acids. J was trimmed by 0 bases and V by 3 bases; bases with no gene match: 0.

To note about this clone: Germline is not matched at one junction end, which may reflect a read error. This sequence joins TRBV20-1 and TRBJ2-7; no clear D gene. The CDR3 is 10 amino acids. Germline V lookup: CDR1 DFQATT, CDR2 SNEGSKA (reference sequence). The CDR3 here is CSAKNYGQYF. Here the CDR3 DNA reads TGCAGTGCTAAGAACTACGGGCAGTACTTC.

This clone was recorded once. V and J are TRBV4-1 and TRBJ2-3; 9 positions match TRBD1. The V gene end was trimmed by 4 bases and the J gene end by 6 bases; junction bases not matched to a gene: 5. This CDR3 is 14 amino acids long. Per the germline V gene, CDR1 is MGHRA and CDR2 is YSYEKL. CDR3 nucleotides: TGCGCCAGCAGCCTGGGACAGGGAGTCGATACGCAGTATTTT. It codes for CASSLGQGVDTQYF.

This clone was seen a single time. The V gene is TRBV19, the J gene TRBJ2-1; 11 positions match TRBD2. This CDR3 has 18 amino acids. The V gene's germline CDR1 is LNHDA and CDR2 SQIVND (reference sequence). Losses at the gene ends were 2 bases for V and 2 bases for J; bases not matched to a gene: 8. CDR3 protein: CASSIRGSGGATYNEQFF. The CDR3 DNA sequence: TGTGCCAGTAGTATAAGAGGTAGCGGGGGGGCCACCTACAATGAGCAGTTCTTC.

The V and J genes are TRBV5-4 and TRBJ1-2, with 10 positions matching TRBD1. CDR1 and CDR2 (germline): SGHNT, YYREEE (reference sequence). The CDR3 totals 14 residues. Trimming took 4 bases from V and 4 from J; bases not matched to a gene: 4. The CDR3 reads CASSPGQGIYGYTF. CDR3 DNA sequence: TGTGCCAGCAGCCCGGGACAGGGGATCTATGGCTACACCTTC.

CDR3 residues: CAWTGQGASHSPLHF. The DNA of the CDR3 is TGTGCCTGGACCGGACAGGGGGCGAGCCATTCACCCCTCCACTTT. The rearrangement joins TRBV30 to TRBJ1-6, with 11 bases aligning to TRBD1. Looked up from germline, CDR1 is GTSNPN and CDR2 is SVGIG (reference sequence). V was clipped by 4 bases and J by 8 bases; unmatched bases: 7. This CDR3 contains 15 residues.

The rearrangement links TRBV4-1 to TRBJ1-1; TRBD1 matches at 7 bases. J lost 6 bases, V lost 4 bases, and 11 bases had no gene match. Germline values: CDR1 MGHRA, CDR2 YSYEKL. CDR3 length: 15 residues. CDR3 DNA: TGCGCCAGCAGCCTCGCGCCGGGACAGCGATCTGAAGCTTTCTTT. It specifies CASSLAPGQRSEAFF.

The chain carries TRBV2 and TRBJ2-7; 7 bases map to TRBD1. The junction had 5 bases not matched to a gene; V was cut back by 10 bases and J by 5 bases. CDR3 size: 11 residues. The germline V gene has CDR1 SNHLY and CDR2 FYNNEI. The CDR3 is CAIDRVDEQYF. The DNA for the CDR3 is TGTGCCATAGACAGGGTCGACGAGCAGTACTTC. Based on the CDR3 plus reference TRBV2 and TRBJ2-7, the full variable domain is EPEVTQTPSHQVTQMGQEVILRCVPISNHLYFYWYRQILGQKVEFLVSFYNNEISEKSEIFDDQFSVERPDGSNFTLKIRSTKLEDSAMYFCAIDRVDEQYFGPGTRLTVT.

V gene TRBV19 combines with J gene TRBJ1-2; no reliable D call. This CDR3 comprises 15 residues. Germline V CDR1 and CDR2: LNHDA, SQIVND (reference sequence). V was clipped by 3 bases and J by 2 bases, with 13 bases between them. CDR3 sequence: CASSIQAGRNYGYTF. The CDR3 DNA follows: TGTGCCAGTAGTATCCAGGCAGGAAGAAACTATGGCTACACCTTC.

The chain uses TRBV5-1 and TRBJ2-2; TRBD2 aligns across 10 bases. Germline CDR1 is SGHRS and CDR2 is YFSETQ. The CDR3 runs 15 residues. V was pared by 2 bases and J by 5 bases, with 3 bases of the junction left unmatched. The CDR3 region is CASSFLAGVTGELFF. The CDR3, as DNA: TGCGCCAGCAGCTTCCTAGCGGGGGTAACCGGGGAGCTGTTTTTT.

This rearrangement joins TRBV5-1 to TRBJ2-3; 10 bases line up with TRBD1. Germline trimming cut 0 bases from V and 2 bases from J; bases unmatched to any gene: 3. Germline assignment: CDR1 SGHRS and CDR2 YFSETQ. The CDR3 extends over 16 amino acids. The CDR3 here is CASSLEGQGITDTQYF. CDR3 nucleotides: TGCGCCAGCAGCTTGGAGGGACAGGGGATCACAGATACGCAGTATTTT.

J is TRBJ1-4 and V is TRBV2; 11 bases map to TRBD1. V shed 5 bases, J shed 7 bases, and the junction held 9 bases outside the gene matches. Germline CDR1 is SNHLY and CDR2 is FYNNEI. The length of the CDR3 is 16 residues. The DNA of the CDR3 is TGTGCCAGCAGTAAGGGGGCCGGGACAGGGGGTGAAAAACTGTTTTTT. It encodes CASSKGAGTGGEKLFF.

V and J are TRBV19 and TRBJ1-1; D not resolved. Germline values: CDR1 LNHDA, CDR2 SQIVND (reference sequence). Trimming stripped 7 bases from V and 1 base from J, with 19 bases between. This CDR3 has 16 amino acids. The CDR3 DNA is TGTGCCAGTAACCCCTTCGGGAAGAACCAGAACACTGAAGCTTTCTTT. It translates to CASNPFGKNQNTEAFF.

This chain links TRBV27 with TRBJ2-7; 9 positions match TRBD1. CDR1 and CDR2 (germline): MNHEY, SMNVEV (reference sequence). The CDR3 is 15 amino acids. The V gene end was trimmed by 1 base and the J gene end by 0 bases; junction bases not matched to a gene: 1. CDR3 DNA sequence: TGTGCCAGCAGTTTATGGACAGGGGCCTCCTACGAGCAGTACTTC. Translated: CASSLWTGASYEQYF.

The V and J genes are TRBV4-2 and TRBJ1-4; 9 bases are shared with TRBD1. J lost 8 bases, V lost 2 bases, and 12 bases had no gene match. The CDR3 contains 17 residues. The germline V gene encodes CDR1 LGHNA and CDR2 YNFKEQ. CDR3 region: CASSQSPLQGAREKLFF. In DNA, the CDR3 is TGTGCCAGCAGCCAATCTCCCCTACAGGGGGCGCGAGAAAAACTGTTTTTT.

As DNA, the CDR3 is TGTGCCTGGAGTGTACACAGGGCGGAACTGTTTTTT. Amino acids: CAWSVHRAELFF. This chain uses TRBV30 with TRBJ1-4, with D maybe TRBD1 (6 bases). The V gene's germline CDR1 is GTSNPN and CDR2 SVGIG (reference sequence). Trimming shortened V by 0 bases and J by 12 bases, and 11 bases separated the two germline ends. The CDR3 runs 12 residues.

This clone was detected only once. The chain joins TRBV29-1 to TRBJ2-1; 8 nucleotides match TRBD1. The ends lost 6 bases at V and 3 bases at J; junction bases unmatched: 7. The V gene's germline CDR1 is SQVTM and CDR2 ANQGSEA. The CDR3 sequence is 14 residues long. The CDR3 is CSVEQGAVYNEQFF. CDR3 DNA: TGCAGCGTAGAGCAGGGGGCCGTCTACAATGAGCAGTTCTTC.

This clone showed up just a few times. This chain connects TRBV7-9 to TRBJ1-4; D gene uncertain. Germline V CDR1 and CDR2: SEHNR, FQNEAQ (reference sequence). The germline V and J ends were trimmed by 5 bases and 5 bases, with 12 bases remaining between them. The CDR3 contains 14 residues. CDR3 nucleotides: TGTGCCAGCAGCGCCGAGAGGGCCAATGAAAAACTGTTTTTT. This codes for CASSAERANEKLFF.